The 24 T cell receptor beta chains in this list originate from one sample, sequenced in a study of T-cell reconstitution after alpha-beta-depleted transplantation in children. As it was prepared, the TCRbeta library received unique molecular identifiers. One entry per CDR3 protein results from TCRdb running MiXCR on the PCR reads. The sample lists 700,000 to 850,000 distinct CDR3 sequences; less than 20% were seen once. The source material was PBMCs, mostly from graft donor cells, sampled 360 days after TCRalphabeta/CD19-depleted stem cell transplant. These receptors all come from a male patient aged 10 to 17 who had a stem cell transplant for acute lymphoblastic leukemia, so the T cells may come from the graft donor.

This clonotype was counted only a few times. The rearrangement links TRBV7-9 to TRBJ2-1; maybe TRBD2 (6 bases). Trimming left V 1 base short and J 2 bases short, with 15 bases between. CDR3 size: 17 residues. The V gene's germline CDR1 is SEHNR and CDR2 FQNEAQ (reference sequence). As DNA, the CDR3 is TGTGCCAGCAGCTTAGTGGGTAGGGTAGCGGCCTACAATGAGCAGTTCTTC. This encodes CASSLVGRVAAYNEQFF. The whole variable domain, remainder taken from reference TRBV7-9 and TRBJ2-1, is DTGVSQNPRHKITKRGQNVTFRCDPISEHNRLYWYRQTLGQGPEFLTYFQNEAQLEKSRLLSDRFSAERPKGSFSTLEIQRTEQGDSAMYLCASSLVGRVAAYNEQFFGPGTRLTVL.

V is TRBV7-9 and J is TRBJ1-2, with 7 nucleotides matching TRBD1. This CDR3 has 14 residues. Trimming at V came to 6 bases and at J to 3 bases, leaving 7 bases not matched to a gene. Germline V gene lookup returns CDR1 SEHNR and CDR2 FQNEAQ (reference sequence). CDR3 in amino acids: CASRSGQADYGYTF. The CDR3 coding sequence is TGTGCCAGCAGGAGCGGACAGGCAGACTATGGCTACACCTTC.

The V and J genes are TRBV10-3 and TRBJ2-5; D uncertain. The germline CDR1 and CDR2 sequences are ENHRY and SYGVKD. The CDR3 has 13 amino acids. V lost 2 bases, J lost 2 bases, and 6 bases lay in between. The CDR3 here is CAISEPQQETQYF. DNA of the CDR3: TGTGCCATCAGTGAGCCACAGCAAGAGACCCAGTACTTC.

This chain uses TRBV11-1 with TRBJ2-3; TRBD2 aligns across 8 bases. With 5 bases clipped from V and 1 base from J, the junction kept 8 bases outside the gene matches. This CDR3 region has 16 residues. Germline V gene lookup returns CDR1 SGHAT and CDR2 FQDESV (reference sequence). The CDR3 DNA reads TGTGCCAGCAGCGGCCTGGGGCGGGAGGGCACAGATACGCAGTATTTT. It is translated as CASSGLGREGTDTQYF.

The rearrangement joins TRBV29-1 to TRBJ2-3; no clear D. Germline V gene data show CDR1 as SQVTM and CDR2 as ANQGSEA. The CDR3 has 14 residues. V was cut by 4 bases and J by 2 bases, with 13 bases left in between. In nucleotides, the CDR3 is TGCAGCGTTGCGGTCGTGCAGCCCACAGATACGCAGTATTTT. Encoded protein: CSVAVVQPTDTQYF.

This clonotype was recorded only once. This chain uses TRBV11-1 with TRBJ1-4; the match to TRBD1 covers 7 bases. The germline V gene has CDR1 SGHAT and CDR2 FQDESV (reference sequence). The CDR3 consists of 15 residues. Trimming took 4 bases from V and 4 from J; bases not matched to a gene: 6. In DNA form, the CDR3 reads TGTGCCAGCAGCTCTACAGGGGACGGTAATGAAAAACTGTTTTTT. It codes for CASSSTGDGNEKLFF. Full variable domain (outside the CDR3, taken from reference TRBV11-1 and TRBJ1-4): EAEVAQSPRYKITEKSQAVAFWCDPISGHATLYWYRQILGQGPELLVQFQDESVVDDSQLPKDRFSAERLKGVDSTLKIQPAELGDSAMYLCASSSTGDGNEKLFFGSGTQLSVL.

This clonotype was picked up a small number of times. This sequence joins TRBV9 and TRBJ2-1, with 7 nucleotides matching TRBD1. V gave up 0 bases and J gave up 1 base; unmatched junction bases: 4. Germline loops: CDR1 SGDLS, CDR2 YYNGEE. The CDR3 covers 16 residues. CDR3 region: CASSVEGQRSYNEQFF. CDR3 DNA sequence: TGTGCCAGCAGCGTAGAGGGACAGCGGTCCTACAATGAGCAGTTCTTC.

The chain uses TRBV12-3 or TRBV12-4 and TRBJ2-1, with D uncertain. This CDR3 is built from 14 residues. The V end was cut by 3 bases, the J end by 10 bases, with 16 bases between. In DNA, the CDR3 is TGTGCCAGCAGTTTCCGGACCGCCCCCCCCGAGCAGTTCTTC. Its translation is CASSFRTAPPEQFF.

Many counts were recorded for this clonotype. V gene TRBV27 combines with J gene TRBJ2-2; the D call may be TRBD1 or TRBD2 (5 bases each). V lost 6 bases and J lost 8, with 25 bases in between. Germline assignment: CDR1 MNHEY and CDR2 SMNVEV (reference sequence). This CDR3 contains 17 residues. CDR3 coding DNA: TGTGCCAGCAGCCCCCCTCTTGGGTTGGGTTGGGGGGGGGAGCTGTTTTTT. It yields the protein CASSPPLGLGWGGELFF.

V and J are TRBV19 and TRBJ2-6; TRBD1 agrees at 9 bases. There are 17 residues in the CDR3. Germline V gives CDR1 LNHDA, CDR2 SQIVND (reference sequence). Trimming at V came to 7 bases and at J to 0 bases, leaving 7 bases not matched to a gene. CDR3 amino acids: CASKWGTGISGANVLTF. CDR3 nucleotides: TGTGCCAGTAAATGGGGGACAGGGATCTCTGGGGCCAACGTCCTGACTTTC.

This clonotype was seen at least ten times. The chain links TRBV5-1 to TRBJ2-7; 10 positions match TRBD1. The V gene end was trimmed by 4 bases and the J gene end by 1 base; junction bases not matched to a gene: 5. Germline V gives CDR1 SGHRS, CDR2 YFSETQ. The CDR3 has 15 amino acids. The CDR3 region has the DNA TGCGCCAGCAGCACTGGACAGGGGGGGTCCTACGAGCAGTACTTC. This translates into CASSTGQGGSYEQYF.

This clonotype showed up just a few times. V usage is TRBV7-3 and J usage is TRBJ2-6; no reliable D call. Germline V gene lookup returns CDR1 SGHTA and CDR2 FQGTGA. The CDR3 spans 18 residues. V lost 5 bases and J 0 bases, leaving 17 bases between the germline ends. Written as DNA, the CDR3 is TGTGCCAGCAGCGCGTGGGTGTCTTGGACCTCTGGGGCCAACGTCCTGACTTTC. Protein: CASSAWVSWTSGANVLTF. Together with reference TRBV7-3 and TRBJ2-6, the CDR3 gives the full variable domain: GAGVSQTPSNKVTEKGKYVELRCDPISGHTALYWYRQSLGQGPEFLIYFQGTGAADDSGLPNDRFFAVRPEGSVSTLKIQRTERGDSAVYLCASSAWVSWTSGANVLTFGAGSRLTVL.

This clonotype was detected a few times. The gene calls are TRBV29-1 and TRBJ2-1; D possibly corresponds to TRBD2 (5 bases). The V end lost 3 bases, the J end lost 6 bases, and 12 bases lay between the germline ends. Germline lookup yields CDR1 SQVTM and CDR2 ANQGSEA. The CDR3 length is 13 residues. The CDR3 DNA is TGCAGCGTTGAGACGGGGTTGGGCAATGAGCAGTTCTTC. This translates into CSVETGLGNEQFF.

This clonotype was seen a handful of times. A read error may be the cause here, since a much bigger clone is one base away. This rearrangement joins TRBV15 to TRBJ2-7; D unresolved. V lost 0 bases and J 2 bases, leaving 5 bases between the germline ends. Germline V lookup: CDR1 LNHNV, CDR2 YYDKDF (reference sequence). This CDR3 is 13 amino acids long. CDR3 residues: CATSRDGPYEQYF. The CDR3 DNA sequence: TGTGCCACCAGCAGAGATGGGCCCTACGAGCAGTACTTC.

This clonotype was counted a few times. The CDR3 DNA is TGTGCCAGCAGCTTTTTTTACACCGGGACAGGGGGCAATTTAGGGCAGTTCTTC. This translates into CASSFFYTGTGGNLGQFF. The chain has TRBV3-1 and TRBJ2-1; 12 bases map to TRBD1. The germline V gene encodes CDR1 LGHDT and CDR2 YNNKEL (reference sequence). The CDR3 is 18 residues long. Germline trimming cut 5 bases from V and 12 bases from J; bases unmatched to any gene: 20.

The chain links TRBV14 to TRBJ2-7; possible D gene TRBD2, 6 bases. The germline V gene encodes CDR1 SGHDN and CDR2 FVKESK. Trimming took 4 bases from V and 5 from J, leaving 15 bases between them. The CDR3 totals 14 residues. CDR3 in amino acids: CASSPRLAVHEQYF. CDR3 DNA: TGTGCCAGCAGCCCCCGGTTAGCGGTCCACGAGCAGTACTTC.

V and J are TRBV12-3 or TRBV12-4 and TRBJ1-4; 9 positions agree with TRBD1. Trimming took 6 bases from V and 3 from J; bases not matched to a gene: 8. This CDR3 spans 16 amino acids. The CDR3 coding sequence is TGTGCCAGCAGAGGGACAGGGACGTGGGCTAATGAAAAACTGTTTTTT. It is translated as CASRGTGTWANEKLFF.

At least ten counts were recorded for this clonotype. V and J are TRBV11-2 and TRBJ2-1; D gene ambiguous. Germline V CDR1 and CDR2: SGHAT, FQNNGV. CDR3 length: 15 residues. V was cut by 5 bases and J by 0 bases, with 11 bases left in between. The CDR3 spells CASSTLLSSYNEQFF. Here the CDR3 DNA reads TGTGCCAGCAGCACCCTCCTAAGCTCCTACAATGAGCAGTTCTTC.

This clonotype was seen many times. V gene TRBV18 combines with J gene TRBJ2-3, with D perhaps TRBD2 (5 bases). Germline V CDR1 and CDR2: KGHSH, LQKENI. Trimming pared 0 bases from V and 1 base from J, leaving 5 bases between. This CDR3 region has 14 residues. The CDR3 sequence is CASSPPAGTDTQYF. The CDR3 DNA reads TGTGCCAGCTCACCACCAGCGGGCACAGATACGCAGTATTTT.

This clonotype showed up many times. This chain uses TRBV7-8 with TRBJ1-5; D might be TRBD1 (5 bases). Germline-derived CDR1 and CDR2 are SGHVS and FQNEAQ. The CDR3 spans 17 residues. V was pared by 5 bases and J by 3 bases, with 20 bases between. The CDR3 coding sequence is TGTGCCAGCAGCCCCAGGGTGAGGTCGTCGGCCAATCAGCCCCAGCATTTT. This encodes CASSPRVRSSANQPQHF.

V gene TRBV4-1 combines with J gene TRBJ2-5; weak D call: TRBD1 (6 bases). The ends were cut back, 1 base at V and 3 bases at J, with 12 bases in the middle. The CDR3 is 15 residues long. Germline V gene sequence: CDR1 MGHRA, CDR2 YSYEKL. The CDR3 nucleotides are TGCGCCAGCAGCCAAGCCCGGACAGTTGAAGAGACCCAGTACTTC. Its translation: CASSQARTVEETQYF.

The V call is TRBV13, the J call TRBJ1-5, with D unclear. The CDR3 is 13 residues long. Deletions cut 5 bases from V and 4 bases from J, with 9 bases between. Germline V gene lookup returns CDR1 PRHDT and CDR2 FYEKMQ (reference sequence). This CDR3 reads CASSAFGNQPQHF. The CDR3 DNA sequence: TGTGCCAGCAGCGCATTTGGGAATCAGCCCCAGCATTTT.

This clonotype was seen ten or more times. The V call is TRBV4-1, the J call TRBJ2-3, with 11 bases fitting TRBD2. Germline V gene data show CDR1 as MGHRA and CDR2 as YSYEKL. This CDR3 is 17 amino acids long. V lost 3 bases to trimming and J lost 5 bases; unmatched junction nucleotides: 10. DNA for the CDR3: TGCGCCAGCAGCCAGATCGTCGGGACTAGCGGTGGAGATACGCAGTATTTT. This sequence encodes CASSQIVGTSGGDTQYF.

The V call is TRBV6-1, the J call TRBJ2-5, with TRBD1 matching 9 bases. Unmatched junction bases numbered 12, after V lost 9 bases and J lost 1 base. This CDR3 has 16 residues. Germline CDR1 MNHNS, CDR2 SASEGT. This CDR3 is CASKRWTGDFQETQYF. The CDR3 nucleotides read TGTGCCAGTAAGCGATGGACAGGGGATTTCCAAGAGACCCAGTACTTC.